This passage covers 3 T cell receptor beta chains from one sample sequenced in a study of T cells after posttransplantation cyclophosphamide. Treatment was busulfan-fludarabine conditioning, a marrow graft, and cyclophosphamide on days +3 and +4. Assay: immunoSEQ multiplex PCR; the TCRdb copy retains only in-frame clones and omits some. The repertoire yields 2,500 to 3,500 clones, none seen only once; the top ten contain approximately 31%. Here the sequenced sample was PBMCs, taken after allogeneic stem cell transplant with posttransplant cyclophosphamide. These receptors were collected from a female patient aged 50-65 years who received an allogeneic stem cell transplant from a related donor, was CMV-positive, and had no GVHD. The graft donor may have given rise to some T cells.

This clone was observed many times. The CDR3: CASSYEGVDQTQYF. The DNA for the CDR3 is TGTGCCAGCAGTTACGAGGGGGTTGACCAGACCCAGTACTTC. The chain uses TRBV6-5 and TRBJ2-5; D perhaps matches TRBD1 (6 bases). Between the trimmed V and J ends, which lost 2 bases and 6 bases, there was a span of 13 bases. CDR3 length: 14 residues. Germline-derived CDR1 and CDR2 are MNHEY and SVGAGI.

This clone was observed at least ten times. This chain connects TRBV11-2 to TRBJ2-5; TRBD1 matches at 7 bases. CDR3 length: 15 amino acids. The V and J ends lost 4 bases and 2 bases, in that order; junction bases with no gene match: 7. The germline V gene encodes CDR1 SGHAT and CDR2 FQNNGV. The CDR3 region has the DNA TGTGCCAGCAGCTCCGATGGGACAGAGCAAGAGACCCAGTACTTC. Residues: CASSSDGTEQETQYF.

This clone was found many times. The chain couples TRBV2 to TRBJ2-7; a possible D gene is TRBD2 (6 bases). Trimming removed 6 bases at V and 4 bases at J, with 10 bases between. Germline loops: CDR1 SNHLY, CDR2 FYNNEI. The CDR3 contains 12 residues. The CDR3 here is CASSAGGYEQYF. For the CDR3, the DNA is TGTGCCAGCAGCGCCGGGGGATACGAGCAGTACTTC.